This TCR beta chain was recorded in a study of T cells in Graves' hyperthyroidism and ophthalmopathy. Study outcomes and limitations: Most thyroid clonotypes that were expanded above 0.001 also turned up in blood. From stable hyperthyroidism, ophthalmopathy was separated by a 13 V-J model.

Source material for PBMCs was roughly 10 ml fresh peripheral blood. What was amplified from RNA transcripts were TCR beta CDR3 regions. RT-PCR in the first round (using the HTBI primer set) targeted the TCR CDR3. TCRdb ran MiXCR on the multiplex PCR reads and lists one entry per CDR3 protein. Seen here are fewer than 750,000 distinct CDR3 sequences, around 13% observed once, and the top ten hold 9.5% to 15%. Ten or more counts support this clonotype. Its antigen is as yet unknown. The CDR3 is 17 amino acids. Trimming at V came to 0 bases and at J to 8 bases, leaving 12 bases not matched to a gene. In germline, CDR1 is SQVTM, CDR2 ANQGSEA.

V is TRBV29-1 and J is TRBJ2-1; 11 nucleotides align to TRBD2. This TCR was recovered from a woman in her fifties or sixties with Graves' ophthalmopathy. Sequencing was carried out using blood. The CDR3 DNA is TGCAGCGTTGAAGAACTAGCGGGAGACTTTACGGGCGATGAGCAGTTCTTC. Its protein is CSVEELAGDFTGDEQFF.